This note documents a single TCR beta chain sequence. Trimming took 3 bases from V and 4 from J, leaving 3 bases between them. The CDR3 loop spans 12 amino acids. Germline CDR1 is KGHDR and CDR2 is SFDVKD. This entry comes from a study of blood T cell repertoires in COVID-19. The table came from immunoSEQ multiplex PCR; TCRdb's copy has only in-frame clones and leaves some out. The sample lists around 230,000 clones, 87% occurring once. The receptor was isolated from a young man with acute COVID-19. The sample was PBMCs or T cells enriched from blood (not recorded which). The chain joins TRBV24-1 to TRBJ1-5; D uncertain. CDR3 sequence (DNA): TGTGCCACCAGTGATGTAAATCAGCCCCAGCATTTT. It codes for CATSDVNQPQHF.